This T cell receptor beta chain is from a study of cytomegalovirus exposure and HLA in healthy donors. CDR3 length: 13 residues. Per germline, CDR1 SGHRS and CDR2 YFSETQ. Trimming took off 4 bases at V and 1 base at J, with 9 bases between the two ends. The primer mix had 60 Vbeta and 13 Jbeta primers. Only in-frame clones appear in the TCRdb table, and some are missing; sequencing was by immunoSEQ multiplex PCR. The table includes 75,000 to 100,000 clones, about 81% detected once. Of note for this clone: Antigen unknown.

Overall study findings and caveats: The study reported that TCR beta sequences accurately predicted HLA-A and HLA-B alleles in most subjects. As a later analysis showed, a missense DCLRE1C variant was linked to trimming of TCR beta V- and J-genes.

Source material: PBMCs. This chain joins TRBV5-1 and TRBJ2-7, with D perhaps TRBD1 (6 bases). The receptor was isolated from a man aged 35-49 years in good health and CMV-seropositive. The CDR3 nucleotides are TGCGCCAGCAGCAGGGACATATCCTACGAGCAGTACTTC. This codes for CASSRDISYEQYF. Looking up the rest from reference TRBV5-1 and TRBJ2-7 gives the full variable domain: KAGVTQTPRYLIKTRGQQVTLSCSPISGHRSVSWYQQTPGQGLQFLFEYFSETQRNKGNFPGRFSGRQFSNSRSEMNVSTLELGDSALYLCASSRDISYEQYFGPGTRLTVT.